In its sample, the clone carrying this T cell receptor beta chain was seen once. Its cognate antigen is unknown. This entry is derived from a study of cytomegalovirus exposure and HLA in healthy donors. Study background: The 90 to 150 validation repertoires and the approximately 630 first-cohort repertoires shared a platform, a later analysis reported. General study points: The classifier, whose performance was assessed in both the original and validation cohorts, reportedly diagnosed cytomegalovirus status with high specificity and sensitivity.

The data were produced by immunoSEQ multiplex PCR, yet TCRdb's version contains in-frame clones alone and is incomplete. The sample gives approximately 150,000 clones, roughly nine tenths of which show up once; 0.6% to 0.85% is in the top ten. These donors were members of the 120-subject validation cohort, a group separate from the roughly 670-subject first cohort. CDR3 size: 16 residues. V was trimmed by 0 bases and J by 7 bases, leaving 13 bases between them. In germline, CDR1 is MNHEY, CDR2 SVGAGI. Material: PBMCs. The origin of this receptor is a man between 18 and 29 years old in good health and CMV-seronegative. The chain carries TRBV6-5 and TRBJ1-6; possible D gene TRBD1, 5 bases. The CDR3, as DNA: TGTGCCAGCAGTTACTCGATAGACAGCCGAAATTCACCCCTCCACTTT. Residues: CASSYSIDSRNSPLHF.